A single sample is the source of the 3 T cell receptor beta chains below, sequenced in a study of shared clonotypes between healthy human individuals. Naivety among CD8 cells was defined by CD45RO negativity and positive CCR7 selection, thereby excluding terminally differentiated effector memory CD45RA+ cells. Profiling relied on immunoSEQ multiplex PCR, and the TCRdb table lists in-frame clones only, not all of them. The data hold roughly 2,000,000 clones, with less than 95% observed a single time. Sequencing was performed on naive CD8+ T cells sorted from blood. The origin of the receptors is a man aged 18-30 years in good health.

The chain is built from TRBV5-1 and TRBJ2-7, with 9 bases that match TRBD2. The V gene end was trimmed by 4 bases and the J gene end by 4 bases; junction bases not matched to a gene: 9. Germline CDR1 SGHRS, CDR2 YFSETQ. The CDR3 is made up of 15 amino acids. The CDR3 sequence is CASSPGGSGGYEQYF. The CDR3 DNA sequence: TGCGCCAGCAGCCCAGGTGGTAGCGGGGGATACGAGCAGTACTTC.

The rearrangement links TRBV10-3 to TRBJ1-4, with D maybe TRBD1 (6 bases). From germline, CDR1 is ENHRY and CDR2 SYGVKD. Trimming took off 2 bases at V and 4 bases at J, with 17 bases between the two ends. The CDR3 has 17 amino acids. The CDR3 sequence is CAISERDTGNFNEKLFF. As DNA, the CDR3 is TGTGCCATCAGTGAGCGGGACACGGGGAATTTTAATGAAAAACTGTTTTTT.

The rearrangement joins TRBV4-3 to TRBJ2-1; 7 bases fit TRBD2. V was pared by 1 base and J by 0 bases, with 3 bases of the junction left unmatched. The CDR3 covers 16 residues. Germline V CDR1 and CDR2: LGHNA, YSLEER. In nucleotides, the CDR3 is TGCGCCAGCAGCCAAGTCTCTAGCGGCTCCTACAATGAGCAGTTCTTC. This translates into CASSQVSSGSYNEQFF.